The 26 T cell receptor beta chains reported below all come from one sample, sequenced in a study of radiation and T cells in renal cell carcinoma. The time point: blood 4 weeks post-SBRT, at nephrectomy. The treatment: 15 Gy SBRT to primary tumor, nephrectomy 4 weeks later. The repertoire was sequenced with immunoSEQ multiplex PCR; TCRdb's copy has only in-frame clones and lacks some. In the table there are around 170,000 clones, about 85% of which are singletons. This sample comprised blood, obtained from a patient whose treatment included radiotherapy and nephrectomy. The receptors were sampled from a woman aged 45 to 65 with renal cell carcinoma.

The J gene is TRBJ2-3, the V gene TRBV6-4, with D hard to call. The CDR3 consists of 15 residues. The germline V and J ends were trimmed by 6 bases and 0 bases, with 13 bases remaining between them. Germline-derived CDR1 and CDR2 are MRHNA and SNTAGT. The CDR3 here is CASRAGLGSTDTQYF. The CDR3 bases are TGTGCCAGCAGAGCCGGGCTAGGGAGCACAGATACGCAGTATTTT.

V is TRBV30 and J is TRBJ2-7, with D perhaps matching TRBD1 (6 bases). Deletions cut 0 bases from V and 5 bases from J, with 14 bases between. CDR3 size: 14 residues. Per the germline V gene, CDR1 is GTSNPN and CDR2 is SVGIG (reference sequence). CDR3 protein: CAWSVKAAGDEQYF. As DNA, the CDR3 is TGTGCCTGGAGTGTAAAGGCGGCAGGGGACGAGCAGTACTTC.

This chain links TRBV18 with TRBJ2-7; 12 bases map to TRBD2. Germline CDR1 KGHSH, CDR2 LQKENI. V was clipped by 3 bases and J by 3 bases; unmatched bases: 0. The CDR3 has 14 amino acids. CDR3 coding DNA: TGTGCCAGCTCACCGGGACTAGCGGGCTACGAGCAGTACTTC. As protein: CASSPGLAGYEQYF.

V is TRBV29-1 and J is TRBJ2-2; D unresolved. V was shortened by 6 bases and J by 1 base, with 18 bases between the two germline ends. Looked up from germline, CDR1 is SQVTM and CDR2 is ANQGSEA. CDR3 length: 16 amino acids. For the CDR3, the DNA is TGCAGCGTGGCCGGTGTCCGGGCGAGGAACACCGGGGAGCTGTTTTTT. Amino acid sequence: CSVAGVRARNTGELFF.

The genes are TRBV4-2 and TRBJ2-7; TRBD2 agrees at 7 bases. This CDR3 is 17 amino acids long. The ends lost 0 bases at V and 2 bases at J; junction bases unmatched: 10. Germline-derived CDR1 and CDR2 are LGHNA and YNFKEQ. The CDR3 here is CASSQDESGGSTYEQYF. In DNA, the CDR3 is TGTGCCAGCAGCCAAGATGAGTCGGGGGGATCCACCTACGAGCAGTACTTC.

This chain links TRBV5-4 with TRBJ1-1; D uncertain. Germline V lookup: CDR1 SGHNT, CDR2 YYREEE (reference sequence). Between the trimmed V and J ends, which lost 3 bases and 7 bases, there was a span of 13 bases. This CDR3 region has 13 residues. The CDR3, as DNA: TGTGCCAGCAGCTCCCCCGTTCTAAATGAAGCTTTCTTT. It translates to CASSSPVLNEAFF.

The chain has TRBV29-1 and TRBJ2-1; either TRBD1 or TRBD2 may supply D (6 bases each). Per germline, CDR1 SQVTM and CDR2 ANQGSEA. CDR3 length equals 15 residues. Deletions cut 7 bases from V and 6 bases from J, with 22 bases between. This chain's CDR3 is CSGGGGWVLGNEQFF. CDR3 nucleotide sequence: TGCAGCGGAGGAGGGGGTTGGGTTCTCGGCAATGAGCAGTTCTTC.

This chain links TRBV7-6 with TRBJ1-5; no clear D. The CDR3 has 13 amino acids. The V gene's germline CDR1 is SGHVS and CDR2 FNYEAQ. The V end lost 4 bases, the J end lost 6 bases, and 10 bases lay between the germline ends. The CDR3 is CASSSLRSQPQHF. CDR3 nucleotide sequence: TGTGCCAGCAGCTCACTACGGAGTCAGCCCCAGCATTTT.

This clone was seen once. J is TRBJ1-3 and V is TRBV19, with D perhaps matching TRBD1 (6 bases). CDR3 size: 15 residues. V lost 5 bases, J lost 3 bases, and 14 bases lay in between. The germline CDR1 and CDR2 sequences are LNHDA and SQIVND (reference sequence). The CDR3 DNA is TGTGCCAGTAGTTTCCCCGAGACAGGTGGAAACACCATATATTTT. Protein: CASSFPETGGNTIYF.

This clone was observed a handful of times. This chain joins TRBV30 and TRBJ2-2, with D uncertain. The ends were cut back, 2 bases at V and 3 bases at J, with 10 bases in the middle. The CDR3 loop spans 14 amino acids. Germline CDR1 is GTSNPN and CDR2 is SVGIG (reference sequence). In DNA, the CDR3 is TGTGCCTGGAGTATTCTGTCGTACACCGGGGAGCTGTTTTTT. Amino acids: CAWSILSYTGELFF.

CDR3 bases: TGTGCCAGCAGCTCAGGACAGGGTACTGAAAAACTGTTTTTT. Translated, it gives CASSSGQGTEKLFF. The V and J genes are TRBV7-2 and TRBJ1-4, with TRBD1 identical over 8 bases. The trim removed 4 bases at V and 7 bases at J, leaving 5 bases unmatched. The length of the CDR3 is 14 residues. Germline assignment: CDR1 SGHTA and CDR2 FQGNSA.

The V gene is TRBV14, the J gene TRBJ2-1; D possibly corresponds to TRBD1 (6 bases). The CDR3 totals 14 residues. Trimming shortened V by 4 bases and J by 4 bases, and 11 bases separated the two germline ends. Germline CDR1 is SGHDN and CDR2 is FVKESK. The CDR3 region has the DNA TGTGCCAGCAGCCTTAGAGGGGGATACAATGAGCAGTTCTTC. It encodes CASSLRGGYNEQFF.

The chain has TRBV5-1 and TRBJ1-1; D is possibly TRBD1 (5 bases). V shed 4 bases and J shed 3 bases, with 13 bases lying between them. The CDR3 contains 14 residues. The germline CDR1 and CDR2 sequences are SGHRS and YFSETQ. The CDR3 sequence is CASSPVVGDTEAFF. DNA of the CDR3: TGCGCCAGCAGCCCGGTCGTAGGGGACACTGAAGCTTTCTTT.

The V gene is TRBV6-1, the J gene TRBJ2-5; 12 bases match TRBD1. The CDR3 has 14 amino acids. CDR1 and CDR2 from the germline V gene are MNHNS and SASEGT. V was pared by 7 bases and J by 5 bases, with 5 bases of the junction left unmatched. This chain's CDR3 is CASTRDRGLETQYF. The CDR3 DNA is TGTGCCAGCACCCGGGACAGGGGGCTGGAGACCCAGTACTTC.

The sample holds a few counts of this clone. This chain links TRBV5-1 with TRBJ2-1, with a possible D match to TRBD2 (5 bases). The V and J ends lost 5 bases and 12 bases respectively, with 24 bases between them. This CDR3 spans 15 amino acids. The germline V gene has CDR1 SGHRS and CDR2 YFSETQ. The CDR3 sequence is CASSPTDYYNAGQFF. CDR3 coding DNA: TGCGCCAGCAGTCCCACAGACTACTACAATGCAGGGCAGTTCTTC.

The CDR3 spells CASSDVAIPNTEAFF. The CDR3 DNA reads TGTGCCAGCAGTGACGTAGCCATTCCGAACACTGAAGCTTTCTTT. The chain combines TRBV6-1 with TRBJ1-1; D gene ambiguous. V was pared by 3 bases and J by 1 base, with 12 bases between. Germline CDR1 is MNHNS and CDR2 is SASEGT. The CDR3 sequence is 15 residues long.

This clone was recorded a few times. This chain uses TRBV12-2 with TRBJ1-5; the table's D gene call, TRBD1, was not cross checked with the DNA. TRBV12-2 is a recognized pseudogene. This CDR3 comprises 17 residues. The CDR3 protein is CASRSSRRDTPWVPQHF. DNA for the CDR3: TGTGCAAGTCGCTCTTCTCGCCGGGACACGCCATGGGTGCCCCAGCATTTT.

This chain links TRBV19 with TRBJ2-3; D ambiguous. V lost 6 bases to trimming and J lost 3 bases, with 7 bases between them. This CDR3 has 12 amino acids. Germline CDR1 and CDR2: LNHDA and SQIVND (reference sequence). The CDR3, as DNA: TGTGCCAGTAGCAAATTAACAGATACGCAGTATTTT. This gives the protein CASSKLTDTQYF. Filled out from reference TRBV19 and TRBJ2-3, the complete variable domain reads DGGITQSPKYLFRKEGQNVTLSCEQNLNHDAMYWYRQDPGQGLRLIYYSQIVNDFQKGDIAEGYSVSREKKESFPLTVTSAQKNPTAFYLCASSKLTDTQYFGPGTRLTVL.

The chain uses TRBV7-9 and TRBJ2-6, with 9 bases identical to TRBD2. Germline loops: CDR1 SEHNR, CDR2 FQNEAQ (reference sequence). This CDR3 is built from 17 residues. V was pared by 7 bases and J by 4 bases, with 11 bases of the junction left unmatched. The CDR3 DNA reads as TGTGCCAGCAAGAGAGCGGGGGGCCCGAGAGGGGCCAACGTCCTGACTTTC. It translates to CASKRAGGPRGANVLTF.

The chain carries TRBV7-9 and TRBJ2-3; tentative D call: TRBD1 (5 bases). The CDR3 sequence is 13 residues long. V lost 5 bases and J 6 bases, leaving 12 bases between the germline ends. Germline V CDR1 and CDR2: SEHNR, FQNEAQ (reference sequence). CDR3 protein: CASSLGARDTQYF. The DNA of the CDR3 is TGTGCCAGCAGCCTAGGGGCCAGGGATACGCAGTATTTT.

This sequence joins TRBV6-6 and TRBJ1-3, with 7 bases lining up with TRBD1. The CDR3 is 16 residues long. CDR1 and CDR2 from the germline V gene are MNHNY and SVGAGI (reference sequence). V was clipped by 5 bases and J by 0 bases; unmatched bases: 7. CDR3 region: CASSQPGQSSGNTIYF. CDR3 DNA sequence: TGTGCCAGCAGTCAACCGGGACAGAGCTCTGGAAACACCATATATTTT.

The rearrangement links TRBV5-1 to TRBJ2-5; 7 bases align to TRBD2. The CDR3 covers 16 residues. With 4 bases clipped from V and 2 bases from J, the junction kept 11 bases outside the gene matches. Germline values: CDR1 SGHRS, CDR2 YFSETQ. The chain's CDR3 is CASSPNVASGQETQYF. The DNA for the CDR3 is TGCGCCAGCAGCCCAAACGTGGCTAGCGGACAAGAGACCCAGTACTTC.

This sequence joins TRBV5-1 and TRBJ2-6; no clear D gene. V lost 0 bases and J 0 bases, leaving 13 bases between the germline ends. From germline, CDR1 is SGHRS and CDR2 YFSETQ. This CDR3 contains 18 residues. The CDR3 region is CASSLAGQASSGANVLTF. The CDR3 DNA sequence: TGCGCCAGCAGCTTGGCCGGGCAGGCGAGCTCTGGGGCCAACGTCCTGACTTTC. The complete variable domain, with remaining parts taken from reference TRBV5-1 and TRBJ2-6, reads KAGVTQTPRYLIKTRGQQVTLSCSPISGHRSVSWYQQTPGQGLQFLFEYFSETQRNKGNFPGRFSGRQFSNSRSEMNVSTLELGDSALYLCASSLAGQASSGANVLTFGAGSRLTVL.

For this clone: Distinct nucleotide sequences in the sample also encode this CDR3. This chain joins TRBV7-2 and TRBJ1-1, with D uncertain. The CDR3 length is 13 residues. Between the trimmed V and J ends, which lost 2 bases and 3 bases, there was a span of 7 bases. The V gene's germline CDR1 is SGHTA and CDR2 FQGNSA. As DNA, the CDR3 is TGTGCCAGCAGCTTAACCGAAGACACTGAAGCTTTCTTT. Encoded protein: CASSLTEDTEAFF.

This clone occurred a few times. The rearrangement joins TRBV19 to TRBJ1-1; D is ambiguous. This CDR3 comprises 15 residues. V was shortened by 5 bases and J by 0 bases, with 13 bases between the two germline ends. Germline V lookup: CDR1 LNHDA, CDR2 SQIVND (reference sequence). For the CDR3, the DNA is TGTGCCAGTAGTCGAGCGGCCAGAATGAACACTGAAGCTTTCTTT. This codes for CASSRAARMNTEAFF.

The J gene is TRBJ1-5, the V gene TRBV6-5; the D is unclear. Per the germline V gene, CDR1 is MNHEY and CDR2 is SVGAGI. Trimming removed 4 bases from V and 7 bases from J, with 11 bases in between. This CDR3 is built from 13 residues. This chain's CDR3 is CASSLREDQPQHF. For the CDR3, the DNA is TGTGCCAGCAGTTTAAGGGAGGACCAGCCCCAGCATTTT.